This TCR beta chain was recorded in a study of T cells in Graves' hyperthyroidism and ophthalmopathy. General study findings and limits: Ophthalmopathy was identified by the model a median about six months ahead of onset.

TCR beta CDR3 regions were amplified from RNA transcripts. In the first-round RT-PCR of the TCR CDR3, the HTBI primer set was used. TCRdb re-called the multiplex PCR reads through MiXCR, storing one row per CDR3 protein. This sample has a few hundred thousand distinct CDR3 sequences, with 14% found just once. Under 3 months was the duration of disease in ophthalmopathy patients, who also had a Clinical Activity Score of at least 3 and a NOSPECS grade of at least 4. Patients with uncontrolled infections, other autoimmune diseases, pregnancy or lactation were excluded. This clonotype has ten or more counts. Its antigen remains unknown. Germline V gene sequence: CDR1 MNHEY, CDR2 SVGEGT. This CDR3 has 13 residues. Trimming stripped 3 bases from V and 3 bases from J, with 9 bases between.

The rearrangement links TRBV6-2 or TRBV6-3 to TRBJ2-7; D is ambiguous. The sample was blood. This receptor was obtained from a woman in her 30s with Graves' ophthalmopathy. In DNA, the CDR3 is TGTGCCAGCAGTTATTCGAGGATCTACGAGCAGTACTTC. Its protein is CASSYSRIYEQYF.